The 24 T cell receptor beta chains reported below all come from one sample, sequenced in a study of T-cell reconstitution after alpha-beta-depleted transplantation in children. Unique molecular identifiers were incorporated into the prepared TCRbeta library. MiXCR, run by TCRdb on the PCR reads, gives a single entry per CDR3 protein. Of 250,000 or so distinct CDR3 sequences in the sample, roughly 8% are singletons; the top ten hold 6.3%. The source material was PBMCs, mostly from graft donor cells, sampled 180 days after TCRalphabeta/CD19-depleted stem cell transplant. These TCRs come from a male patient younger than 18 who had a stem cell transplant for acute lymphoblastic leukemia, so the T cells may come from the graft donor.

This clonotype was seen ten or more times. This sequence joins TRBV13 and TRBJ2-5, with D unclear. With 2 bases removed from V and 5 bases from J, the gap between germline ends came to 9 bases. Germline CDR1 reads PRHDT; CDR2 reads FYEKMQ (reference sequence). The CDR3 length is 13 residues. The CDR3 bases are TGTGCCAGCAGCTTAAGTAGAGTGGAGACCCAGTACTTC. Translation gives CASSLSRVETQYF.

The V gene is TRBV10-1, the J gene TRBJ2-1; TRBD2 agrees at 11 bases. Germline V gene data show CDR1 as WNHNN and CDR2 as SYGVQD (reference sequence). Trimming at V came to 5 bases and at J to 5 bases, leaving 8 bases not matched to a gene. The CDR3 runs 16 residues. The CDR3 protein is CASSFLTSGNDNEQFF. Written as DNA, the CDR3 is TGCGCCAGCAGTTTTTTGACTAGCGGGAACGACAATGAGCAGTTCTTC.

As to this clonotype: Possible read error: a much larger clone is one base away. The chain recombines TRBV28 with TRBJ2-5; 9 nucleotides align to TRBD2. Looked up from germline, CDR1 is MDHEN and CDR2 is SYDVKM. This CDR3 contains 15 residues. The CDR3 DNA reads as TGTGCCTGCAGTATTCCGGGACTAGCCGAAGAGACCCAGTACTTC. Translation: CACSIPGLAEETQYF.

This clonotype was found many times. V is TRBV20-1 and J is TRBJ2-7; 10 positions match TRBD2. CDR3 size: 14 residues. Germline V gene lookup returns CDR1 DFQATT and CDR2 SNEGSKA (reference sequence). Losses at the gene ends were 0 bases for V and 4 bases for J; bases not matched to a gene: 3. CDR3 sequence reads: CSARDVLAGYEQYF. In DNA form, the CDR3 reads TGCAGTGCTAGAGATGTACTAGCGGGGTACGAGCAGTACTTC.

V usage is TRBV2 and J usage is TRBJ2-2; D possibly matches TRBD1 or TRBD2 (5 bases each). The CDR3 consists of 16 residues. Germline loops: CDR1 SNHLY, CDR2 FYNNEI. V dropped 7 bases and J dropped 6 bases, with 21 bases sitting between them. The CDR3, as DNA: TGTGCCAGCATTCGGGACCATGGTGCTTTGGCCGGGGAGCTGTTTTTT. It specifies CASIRDHGALAGELFF.

This clonotype was detected many times. The chain links TRBV20-1 to TRBJ2-5, with D possibly TRBD1 on 5 matching bases. V was clipped by 3 bases and J by 4 bases, with 9 bases between them. The germline CDR1 and CDR2 sequences are DFQATT and SNEGSKA (reference sequence). The CDR3 length is 12 residues. CDR3 DNA sequence: TGCAGTGCTAGCAGGGCTGGAGAGACCCAGTACTTC. Its translation: CSASRAGETQYF.

This clonotype was detected many times. V is TRBV10-2 and J is TRBJ2-1, with D perhaps TRBD1 (6 bases). Germline V gives CDR1 WSHSY, CDR2 SAAADI. The CDR3 sequence is 15 residues long. V was cut by 6 bases and J by 6 bases, with 18 bases left in between. The DNA for the CDR3 is TGCGCCAGCAGGGACCCGGGACATAAGGCCAATGAGCAGTTCTTC. Amino acid sequence: CASRDPGHKANEQFF.

About this clonotype: This may stem from a read error, because a much larger clone lies one nucleotide away. The rearrangement links TRBV18 to TRBJ1-2; D is uncertain. V was cut by 3 bases and J by 7 bases, with 12 bases left in between. This CDR3 spans 13 amino acids. Germline V CDR1 and CDR2: KGHSH, LQKENI. The CDR3 region is CASSPGSACGYTF. The CDR3 bases are TGTGCCAGCTCACCGGGCAGTGCCTGTGGCTACACCTTC.

This clonotype was recorded at least ten times. J is TRBJ2-5 and V is TRBV10-2; TRBD2 agrees at 13 bases. There are 15 residues in the CDR3. J was trimmed by 5 bases and V by 6 bases; bases with no gene match: 6. CDR1 and CDR2 from the germline V gene are WSHSY and SAAADI. The CDR3 spells CASRLAGGRGETQYF. The CDR3 region has the DNA TGCGCCAGCAGACTAGCGGGGGGGAGAGGGGAGACCCAGTACTTC.

As concerns this clonotype: Given a much more abundant clone one base away, this may be a read error. The chain uses TRBV3-1 and TRBJ2-3; 12 nucleotides line up with TRBD2. In germline, CDR1 is LGHDT, CDR2 YNNKEL (reference sequence). The length of the CDR3 is 15 residues. The CDR3, as DNA: TGTGTCAGCAGGCTAGCGGGGGGGTTGACAGATACGCAGTATTTT. It codes for CVSRLAGGLTDTQYF.

This clonotype was detected only a few times. The chain recombines TRBV19 with TRBJ1-4, with 7 bases lining up with TRBD1. The CDR3 runs to 14 residues. Losses at the gene ends were 3 bases for V and 4 bases for J; bases not matched to a gene: 2. The germline V gene has CDR1 LNHDA and CDR2 SQIVND (reference sequence). CDR3 loop: CASSMGQNNEKLFF. CDR3 DNA sequence: TGTGCCAGTAGTATGGGACAGAATAATGAAAAACTGTTTTTT.

The CDR3 spells CASSPFTSTTEAFF. The CDR3 region has the DNA TGTGCCAGCAGCCCCTTTACGTCGACCACTGAAGCTTTCTTT. The chain combines TRBV6-5 with TRBJ1-1; D remains unclear. This CDR3 contains 14 residues. Germline V gene sequence: CDR1 MNHEY, CDR2 SVGAGI. Trimming took off 6 bases at V and 4 bases at J, with 15 bases between the two ends.

This clonotype was detected many times. The genes are TRBV20-1 and TRBJ1-2; 7 bases agree with TRBD1. With 3 bases clipped from V and 2 bases from J, the junction kept 3 bases outside the gene matches. CDR3 length equals 13 residues. CDR1 and CDR2 (germline): DFQATT, SNEGSKA (reference sequence). This CDR3 reads CSARGQINYGYTF. In DNA form, the CDR3 reads TGCAGTGCTAGGGGACAGATAAACTATGGCTACACCTTC.

This clonotype was counted ten times or more. The rearrangement links TRBV4-3 to TRBJ1-3, with 11 bases fitting TRBD1. Looked up from germline, CDR1 is LGHNA and CDR2 is YSLEER. V shed 3 bases, J shed 0 bases, and the junction held 4 bases outside the gene matches. The CDR3 is made up of 17 amino acids. CDR3 bases: TGCGCCAGCAGCCATGGGACAGGGGGTAGCTCTGGAAACACCATATATTTT. Residues: CASSHGTGGSSGNTIYF.

In its sample, this clonotype was seen many times. The CDR3 bases are TGTGCCAGCAGCTTACAAGGGAAGTGGAATCAGCCCCAGCATTTT. Translated: CASSLQGKWNQPQHF. The chain has TRBV7-8 and TRBJ1-5; D remains ambiguous. CDR1 SGHVS and CDR2 FQNEAQ come from the germline V gene. V was clipped by 2 bases and J by 4 bases, with 12 bases between them. The CDR3 consists of 15 residues.

This clonotype was found many times. This sequence joins TRBV7-8 and TRBJ1-5, with D unresolved. The CDR3 is 14 amino acids. The V gene lost 1 base and the J gene lost 3 bases, with 7 bases spanning the gap. Germline V gene data show CDR1 as SGHVS and CDR2 as FQNEAQ. This chain's CDR3 is CASSLVSANQPQHF. The DNA of the CDR3 is TGTGCCAGCAGCTTAGTGTCGGCCAATCAGCCCCAGCATTTT.

This clonotype occurred many times. V gene TRBV5-6 combines with J gene TRBJ2-2; the match to TRBD1 covers 10 bases. The CDR3 length is 15 residues. V lost 2 bases and J lost 5; bases outside the gene matches: 3. Per the germline V gene, CDR1 is SGHDT and CDR2 is YYEEEE. CDR3: CASSFDRGRTGELFF. DNA of the CDR3: TGTGCCAGCAGCTTTGACAGGGGGCGTACCGGGGAGCTGTTTTTT.

There are many counts of this clonotype. CDR3: CASSYSTPGREQYF. CDR3 bases: TGTGCCAGCAGTTACTCCACGCCGGGGAGGGAGCAGTACTTC. J is TRBJ2-7 and V is TRBV6-5; possible D gene TRBD2, 6 bases. Trimming pared 0 bases from V and 7 bases from J, leaving 13 bases between. CDR3 length equals 14 residues. From germline, CDR1 is MNHEY and CDR2 SVGAGI.

This clonotype was seen more than once but under ten times. The chain employs TRBV2 and TRBJ1-2; D remains ambiguous. CDR3 size: 16 residues. CDR1 and CDR2 (germline): SNHLY, FYNNEI. The germline V and J ends were trimmed by 4 bases and 2 bases, with 17 bases remaining between them. The CDR3 DNA reads as TGTGCCAGCAGTGTAGAGAGCCCCAGGCTGAACTATGGCTACACCTTC. Protein: CASSVESPRLNYGYTF.

This clonotype was seen repeatedly, ten times or more. V usage is TRBV24-1 and J usage is TRBJ1-2; D not resolved. Germline CDR1 reads KGHDR; CDR2 reads SFDVKD. The CDR3 is 14 amino acids. V gave up 3 bases and J gave up 2 bases, with 9 bases separating them. The CDR3 DNA reads TGTGCCACCAGTGATGCCCGGATGAACTATGGCTACACCTTC. Its protein product is CATSDARMNYGYTF.

The table lists this clonotype with many counts. The V call is TRBV12-3 or TRBV12-4, the J call TRBJ2-1, with D perhaps assigned TRBD1 or TRBD2 (5 bases each). The length of the CDR3 is 13 residues. Trimming removed 7 bases at V and 7 bases at J, with 14 bases between. CDR3 sequence reads: CASTGLWDNEQFF. CDR3 bases: TGTGCCAGCACGGGGCTGTGGGATAATGAGCAGTTCTTC.

The rearrangement joins TRBV27 to TRBJ2-3; 7 bases fit TRBD1. J lost 4 bases, V lost 5 bases, and 9 bases had no gene match. The CDR3 length is 15 residues. Germline-derived CDR1 and CDR2 are MNHEY and SMNVEV (reference sequence). The CDR3 DNA reads as TGTGCCAGCAGTCCCGACAGGGTTGCCGCAGATACGCAGTATTTT. Amino acids: CASSPDRVAADTQYF.

This clonotype was counted ten times or more. The chain is built from TRBV18 and TRBJ2-1; TRBD2 agrees at 14 bases. Trimming cost V 2 bases and J 10 bases; bases outside gene matches: 10. The CDR3 is made up of 17 amino acids. From germline, CDR1 is KGHSH and CDR2 LQKENI. For the CDR3, the DNA is TGTGCCAGCTCACCAGATCTAGGACTAGCGGGAGGCGGCGAGCAGTTCTTC. Protein product: CASSPDLGLAGGGEQFF.

In this sample, this clonotype turned up many times. This chain uses TRBV6-1 with TRBJ2-5; D uncertain. The germline V gene has CDR1 MNHNS and CDR2 SASEGT. There are 14 residues in the CDR3. Trimming shortened V by 5 bases and J by 4 bases, and 14 bases separated the two germline ends. CDR3 sequence (DNA): TGTGCCAGCAGTCGCCCCGACATCGGAGAGACCCAGTACTTC. Protein sequence: CASSRPDIGETQYF.